Given below is one T cell receptor (beta chain) in context. This sample stems from a study of T cell responses to AZD1222 COVID-19 vaccine. The table came from immunoSEQ multiplex PCR; TCRdb's copy has only in-frame clones and leaves some out. The table shows tens of thousands of clones, with about 87% occurring only once. The CDR3 has 13 amino acids. Germline V gives CDR1 SNHLY, CDR2 FYNNEI. The ends were cut back, 5 bases at V and 7 bases at J, with 14 bases in the middle. This sample comprised peripheral blood, obtained 28 days after the second AZD1222 dose. The origin of this receptor is an adult who received the AZD1222 COVID-19 vaccine. The chain combines TRBV2 with TRBJ2-5; D possibly corresponds to TRBD2 (6 bases). CDR3 sequence: CASSPRLVMTQYF. The CDR3 nucleotides are TGTGCCAGCAGTCCGCGACTAGTTATGACCCAGTACTTC.